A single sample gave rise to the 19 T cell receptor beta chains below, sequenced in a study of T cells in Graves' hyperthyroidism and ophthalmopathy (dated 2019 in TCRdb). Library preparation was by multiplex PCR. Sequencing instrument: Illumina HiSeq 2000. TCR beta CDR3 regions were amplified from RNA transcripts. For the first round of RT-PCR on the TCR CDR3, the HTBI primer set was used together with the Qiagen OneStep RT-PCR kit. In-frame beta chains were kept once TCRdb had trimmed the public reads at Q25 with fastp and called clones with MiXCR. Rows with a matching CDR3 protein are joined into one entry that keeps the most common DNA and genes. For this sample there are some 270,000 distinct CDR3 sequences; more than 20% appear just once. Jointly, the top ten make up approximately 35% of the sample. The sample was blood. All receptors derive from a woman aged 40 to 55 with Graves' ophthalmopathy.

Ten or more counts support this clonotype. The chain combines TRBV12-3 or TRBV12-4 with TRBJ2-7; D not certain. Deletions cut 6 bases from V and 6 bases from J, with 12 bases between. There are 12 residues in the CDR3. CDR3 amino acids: CASSHSDSEQYF. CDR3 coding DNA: TGTGCCAGCAGCCACAGTGATTCCGAGCAGTACTTC.

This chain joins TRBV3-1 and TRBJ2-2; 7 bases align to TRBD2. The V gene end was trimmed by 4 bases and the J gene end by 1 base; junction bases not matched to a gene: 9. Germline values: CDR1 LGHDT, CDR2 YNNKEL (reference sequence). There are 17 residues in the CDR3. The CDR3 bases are TGTGCCAGCAGCCCGTTGGGTCTAGCGGAGAACACCGGGGAGCTGTTTTTT. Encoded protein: CASSPLGLAENTGELFF.

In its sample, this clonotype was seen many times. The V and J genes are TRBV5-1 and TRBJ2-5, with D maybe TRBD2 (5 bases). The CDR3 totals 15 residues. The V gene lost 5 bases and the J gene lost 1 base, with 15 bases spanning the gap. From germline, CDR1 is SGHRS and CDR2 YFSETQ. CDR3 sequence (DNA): TGCGCCAGCAGTTCCACCCCCGGGATCCAAGAGACCCAGTACTTC. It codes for CASSSTPGIQETQYF.

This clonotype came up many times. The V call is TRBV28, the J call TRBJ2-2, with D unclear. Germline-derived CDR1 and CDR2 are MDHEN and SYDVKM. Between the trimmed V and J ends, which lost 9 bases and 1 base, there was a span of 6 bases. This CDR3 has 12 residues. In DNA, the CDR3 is TGTGCCAGTTCAGAGAACACCGGGGAGCTGTTTTTT. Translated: CASSENTGELFF.

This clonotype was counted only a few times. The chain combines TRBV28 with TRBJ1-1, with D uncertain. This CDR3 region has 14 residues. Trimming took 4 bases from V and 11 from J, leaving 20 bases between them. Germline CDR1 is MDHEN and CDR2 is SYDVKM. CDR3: CASSSPPEKVGAFF. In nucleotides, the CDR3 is TGTGCCAGCAGTTCCCCACCCGAAAAGGTTGGGGCTTTCTTT.

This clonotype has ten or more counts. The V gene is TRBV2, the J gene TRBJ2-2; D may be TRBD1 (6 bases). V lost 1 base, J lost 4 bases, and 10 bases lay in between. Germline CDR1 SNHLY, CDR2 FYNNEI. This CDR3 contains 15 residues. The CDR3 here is CASSEVTGPTGELFF. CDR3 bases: TGTGCCAGCAGTGAAGTTACAGGGCCCACCGGGGAGCTGTTTTTT.

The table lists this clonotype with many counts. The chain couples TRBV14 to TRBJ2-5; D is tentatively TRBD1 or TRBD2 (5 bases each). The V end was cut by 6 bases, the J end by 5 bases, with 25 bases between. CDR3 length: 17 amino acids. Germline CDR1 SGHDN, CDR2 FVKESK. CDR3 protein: CASSQRGAPLRRETQYF. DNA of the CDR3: TGTGCCAGCAGTCAAAGGGGAGCGCCTCTCAGGAGGGAGACCCAGTACTTC.

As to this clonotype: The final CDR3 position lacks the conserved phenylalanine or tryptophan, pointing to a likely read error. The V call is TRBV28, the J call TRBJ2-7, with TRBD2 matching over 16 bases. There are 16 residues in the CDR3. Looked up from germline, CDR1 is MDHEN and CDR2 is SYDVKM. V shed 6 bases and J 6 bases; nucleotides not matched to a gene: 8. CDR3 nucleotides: TGTGCCAGCAGGGAGGGGGGACTAGCGGGAGGGCCCGAGCAGTACCTC. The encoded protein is CASREGGLAGGPEQYL.

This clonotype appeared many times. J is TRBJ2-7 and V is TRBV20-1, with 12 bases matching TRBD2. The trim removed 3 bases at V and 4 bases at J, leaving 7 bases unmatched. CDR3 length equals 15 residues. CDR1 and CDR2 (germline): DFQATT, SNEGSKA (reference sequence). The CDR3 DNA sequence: TGCAGTGCTAGTACCCTAGCGGGAGGGGTTTACGAGCAGTACTTC. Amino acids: CSASTLAGGVYEQYF.

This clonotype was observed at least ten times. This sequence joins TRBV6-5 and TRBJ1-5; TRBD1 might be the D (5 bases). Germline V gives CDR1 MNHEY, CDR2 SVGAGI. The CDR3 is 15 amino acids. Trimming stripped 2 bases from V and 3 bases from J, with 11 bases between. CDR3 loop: CASSYERGFNQPQHF. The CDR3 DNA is TGTGCCAGCAGTTACGAGAGGGGTTTCAATCAGCCCCAGCATTTT.

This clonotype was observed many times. In nucleotides, the CDR3 is TGTGCCAGCAGTTATACCCCGACTAGCGGAGGTTACGAGCAGTACTTC. Its protein is CASSYTPTSGGYEQYF. This chain uses TRBV6-2 or TRBV6-3 with TRBJ2-7, with TRBD2 matching over 9 bases. The germline gives CDR1 MNHEY, CDR2 SVGEGT. Losses at the gene ends were 3 bases for V and 4 bases for J; bases not matched to a gene: 10. CDR3 length equals 16 residues.

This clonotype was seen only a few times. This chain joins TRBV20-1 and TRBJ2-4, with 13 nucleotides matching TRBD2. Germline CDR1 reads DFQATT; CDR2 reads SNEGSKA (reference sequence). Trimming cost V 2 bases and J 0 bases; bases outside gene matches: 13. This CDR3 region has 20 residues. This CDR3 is CSARPGNPGLAGLAKNIQYF. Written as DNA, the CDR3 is TGCAGTGCTAGACCGGGGAACCCGGGACTAGCGGGACTAGCCAAAAACATTCAGTACTTC.

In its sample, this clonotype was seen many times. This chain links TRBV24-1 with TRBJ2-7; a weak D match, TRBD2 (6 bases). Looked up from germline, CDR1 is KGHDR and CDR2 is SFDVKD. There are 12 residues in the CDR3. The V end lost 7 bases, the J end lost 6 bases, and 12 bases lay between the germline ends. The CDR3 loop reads CATRGMGGEQYF. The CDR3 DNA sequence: TGTGCCACCAGAGGTATGGGGGGCGAGCAGTACTTC.

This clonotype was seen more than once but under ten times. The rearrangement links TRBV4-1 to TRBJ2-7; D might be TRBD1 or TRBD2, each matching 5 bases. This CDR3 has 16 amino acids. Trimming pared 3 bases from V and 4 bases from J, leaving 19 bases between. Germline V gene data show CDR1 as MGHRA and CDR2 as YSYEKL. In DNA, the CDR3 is TGCGCCAGCAGCCACGCGTGGGGGACGGAGACTTACGAGCAGTACTTC. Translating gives CASSHAWGTETYEQYF.

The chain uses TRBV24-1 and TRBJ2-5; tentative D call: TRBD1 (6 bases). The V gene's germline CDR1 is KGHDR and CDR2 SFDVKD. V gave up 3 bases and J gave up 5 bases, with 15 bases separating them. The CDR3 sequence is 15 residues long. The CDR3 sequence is CATSDERGFGETQYF. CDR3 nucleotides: TGTGCCACCAGTGATGAGAGGGGGTTCGGGGAGACCCAGTACTTC.

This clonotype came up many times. The CDR3 loop reads CASSRWAGETQYF. DNA of the CDR3: TGTGCCAGCAGCCGTTGGGCTGGAGAGACCCAGTACTTC. The chain uses TRBV3-1 and TRBJ2-5; D is ambiguous. Germline V gives CDR1 LGHDT, CDR2 YNNKEL (reference sequence). Trimming took 4 bases from V and 4 from J, leaving 10 bases between them. This CDR3 has 13 residues.

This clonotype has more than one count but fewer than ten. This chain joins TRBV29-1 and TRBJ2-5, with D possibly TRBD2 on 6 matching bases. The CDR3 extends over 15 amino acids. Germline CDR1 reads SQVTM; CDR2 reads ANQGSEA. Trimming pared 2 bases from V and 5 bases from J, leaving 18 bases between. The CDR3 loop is CSVETPGVRGETQYF. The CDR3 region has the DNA TGCAGCGTTGAAACCCCGGGGGTTCGAGGGGAGACCCAGTACTTC. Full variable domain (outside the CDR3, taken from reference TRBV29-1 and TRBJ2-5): SAVISQKPSRDICQRGTSLTIQCQVDSQVTMMFWYRQQPGQSLTLIATANQGSEATYESGFVIDKFPISRPNLTFSTLTVSNMSPEDSSIYLCSVETPGVRGETQYFGPGTRLLVL.

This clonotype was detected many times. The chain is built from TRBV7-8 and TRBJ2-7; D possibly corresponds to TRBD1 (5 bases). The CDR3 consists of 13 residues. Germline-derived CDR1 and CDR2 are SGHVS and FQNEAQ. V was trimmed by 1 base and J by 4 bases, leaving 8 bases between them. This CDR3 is CASSLGTFYEQYF. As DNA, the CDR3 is TGTGCCAGCAGCTTAGGGACATTTTACGAGCAGTACTTC.

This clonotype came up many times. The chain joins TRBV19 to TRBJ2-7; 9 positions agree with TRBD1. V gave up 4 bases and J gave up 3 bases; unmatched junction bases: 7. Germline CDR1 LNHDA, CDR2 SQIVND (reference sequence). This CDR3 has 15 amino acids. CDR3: CASSTKGQGGYEQYF. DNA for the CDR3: TGTGCCAGTAGTACCAAGGGACAGGGCGGCTACGAGCAGTACTTC.